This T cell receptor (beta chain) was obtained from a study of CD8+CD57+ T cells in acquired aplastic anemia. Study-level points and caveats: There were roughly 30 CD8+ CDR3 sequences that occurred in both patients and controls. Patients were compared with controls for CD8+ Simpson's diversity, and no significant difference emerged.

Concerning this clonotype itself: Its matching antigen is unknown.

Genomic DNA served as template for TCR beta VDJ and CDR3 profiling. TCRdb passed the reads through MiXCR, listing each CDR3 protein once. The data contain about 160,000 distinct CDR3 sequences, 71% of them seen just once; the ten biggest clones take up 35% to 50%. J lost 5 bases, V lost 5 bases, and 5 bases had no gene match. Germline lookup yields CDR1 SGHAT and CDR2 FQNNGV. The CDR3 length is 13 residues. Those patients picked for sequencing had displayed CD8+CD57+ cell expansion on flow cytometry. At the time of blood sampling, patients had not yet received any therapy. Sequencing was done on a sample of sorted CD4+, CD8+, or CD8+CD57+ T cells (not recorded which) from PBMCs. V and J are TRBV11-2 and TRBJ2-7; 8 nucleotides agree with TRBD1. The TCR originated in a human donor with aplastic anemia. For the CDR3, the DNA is TGTGCCAGCAGCCCCGGACAGGGCCACGAGCAGTACTTC. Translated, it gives CASSPGQGHEQYF.